This record covers a single T cell receptor beta chain. Its antigen is unknown. The repertoire was sequenced with immunoSEQ multiplex PCR; TCRdb's copy has only in-frame clones and lacks some. The sample yields under 150,000 clones, 90% to 95% seen once. This sample was included in a study of T cell responses to AZD1222 COVID-19 vaccine. Points from the study as a whole: Distributed over spike, vaccine-associated CD4 TCRs predominated at 160-218 and 743-854. Every sample of the repertoires postdated the peak T cell response. Elevations in Spike-specific TCR breadth and depth followed administration of two AZD1222 doses.

The CDR3 is 16 residues long. The germline gives CDR1 ENHRY, CDR2 SYGVKD. The germline V and J ends were trimmed by 3 bases and 6 bases, with 20 bases remaining between them. The receptor's source is an adult in good health. The rearrangement joins TRBV10-3 to TRBJ2-5; D may correspond to TRBD1 or TRBD2 (5 bases each). The source material was peripheral blood, sampled on day 0 of AZD1222 vaccination. CDR3 in DNA: TGTGCCATCAGTGACTCCTCCAGAGGGACGTCTCAGACCCAGTACTTC. The encoded protein is CAISDSSRGTSQTQYF.